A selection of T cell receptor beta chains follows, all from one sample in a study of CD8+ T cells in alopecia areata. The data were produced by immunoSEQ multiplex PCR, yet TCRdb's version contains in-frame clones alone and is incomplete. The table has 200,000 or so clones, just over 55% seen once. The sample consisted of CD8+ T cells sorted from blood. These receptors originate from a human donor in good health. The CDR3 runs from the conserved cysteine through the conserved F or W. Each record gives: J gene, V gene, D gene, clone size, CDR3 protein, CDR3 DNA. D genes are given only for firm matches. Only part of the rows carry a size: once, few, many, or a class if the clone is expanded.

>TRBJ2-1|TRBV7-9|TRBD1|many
CASRSGQGIYNEQFF
TGTGCCAGCAGATCCGGACAGGGCATCTACAATGAGCAGTTCTTC
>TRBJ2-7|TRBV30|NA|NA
CAWSGYLDRSSYEQYF
TGTGCCTGGAGTGGATATCTGGATCGGAGCTCCTACGAGCAGTACTTC
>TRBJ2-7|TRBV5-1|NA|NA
CASSLSKRLEQYF
TGCGCCAGCAGCTTGAGTAAGCGCCTCGAGCAGTACTTC
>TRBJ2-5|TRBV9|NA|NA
CASSVETESIQETQYF
TGTGCCAGCAGCGTAGAGACTGAGAGCATCCAAGAGACCCAGTACTTC
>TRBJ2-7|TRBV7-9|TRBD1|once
CASRRDRVFEQYF
TGTGCCAGCAGGCGGGACAGGGTTTTCGAGCAGTACTTC
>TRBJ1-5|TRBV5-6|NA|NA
CASSLRGVRSNQPQHF
TGTGCCAGCAGCTTGAGGGGGGTGCGGAGCAATCAGCCCCAGCATTTT
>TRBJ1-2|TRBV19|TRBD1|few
CASSPSYRGNYGYTF
TGTGCCAGTAGTCCCTCCTACAGGGGAAACTATGGCTACACCTTC
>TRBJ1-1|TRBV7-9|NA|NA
CASSLVTETPAF
TGTGCCAGCAGCTTAGTGACAGAGACCCCAGCTTTT
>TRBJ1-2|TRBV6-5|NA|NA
CASTPQGITHYGYTF
TGTGCCAGCACCCCACAGGGAATTACGCACTATGGCTACACCTTC
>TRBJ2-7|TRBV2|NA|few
CASSRDTNSYEQYF
TGTGCCAGCAGCCGGGACACCAACTCCTACGAGCAGTACTTC
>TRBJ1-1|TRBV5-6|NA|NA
CASSEGYTEAFF
TGTGCCAGCAGCGAAGGATACACTGAAGCTTTCTTT
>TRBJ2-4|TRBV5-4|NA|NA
CASSSPENIQYF
TGTGCCAGCAGCTCACCCGAAAACATTCAGTACTTC
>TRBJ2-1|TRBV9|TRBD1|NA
CASSDGQGFIDEQFF
TGTGCCAGCAGCGATGGACAGGGGTTCATTGATGAGCAGTTCTTC
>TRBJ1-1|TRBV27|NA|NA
CASSPDSRGRTEAFF
TGTGCCAGCAGCCCCGACAGTCGTGGACGTACTGAAGCTTTCTTT
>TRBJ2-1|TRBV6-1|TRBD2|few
CASSERLAGGKGNEQFF
TGTGCCAGCAGTGAAAGGCTAGCGGGGGGGAAAGGCAATGAGCAGTTCTTC
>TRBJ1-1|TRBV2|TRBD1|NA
CASTPGGRSTEAFF
TGTGCCAGCACTCCAGGGGGGCGGTCCACTGAAGCTTTCTTT
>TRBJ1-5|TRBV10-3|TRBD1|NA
CASTGGSNQPQHF
TGTGCCAGCACAGGGGGTAGCAATCAGCCCCAGCATTTT
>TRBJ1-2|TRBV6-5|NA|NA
CASSYSEGYTF
TGTGCCAGCAGTTACTCCGAGGGCTACACCTTC
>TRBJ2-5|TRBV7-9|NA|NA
CASSLEGPETQYF
TGTGCCAGCAGCTTAGAGGGGCCGGAGACCCAGTACTTC
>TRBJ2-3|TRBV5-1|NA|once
CASGPLNRCTDTQYF
TGCGCCAGCGGTCCGCTTAACCGGTGCACAGATACGCAGTATTTT
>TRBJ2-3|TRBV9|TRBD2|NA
CASSERGGSTDTQYF
TGTGCCAGCAGCGAACGGGGGGGCAGCACAGATACGCAGTATTTT
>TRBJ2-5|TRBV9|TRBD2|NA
CASSVVAGARETQYF
TGTGCCAGCAGCGTAGTAGCGGGGGCACGGGAGACCCAGTACTTC
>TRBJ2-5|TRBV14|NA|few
CASSHPDNLQETQYF
TGTGCCAGCAGCCACCCCGACAACCTCCAAGAGACCCAGTACTTC
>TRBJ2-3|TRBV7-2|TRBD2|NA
CASSLGWRGGDTDTQYF
TGTGCCAGCAGCTTAGGTTGGCGGGGGGGCGACACAGATACGCAGTATTTT
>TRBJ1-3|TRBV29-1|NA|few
CSVDFLGTIYF
TGCAGCGTTGACTTCTTGGGCACCATATATTTT
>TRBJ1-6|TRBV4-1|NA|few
CASSQETSDNSPLHF
TGCGCCAGCAGCCAAGAGACGTCAGATAATTCACCCCTCCACTTT
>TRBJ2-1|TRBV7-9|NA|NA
CASSLGDNEQFF
TGTGCCAGCAGCTTAGGGGACAATGAGCAGTTCTTC
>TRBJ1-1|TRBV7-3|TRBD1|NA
CASSPQGGSTEAFF
TGTGCCAGCAGCCCGCAGGGGGGGAGCACTGAAGCTTTCTTT
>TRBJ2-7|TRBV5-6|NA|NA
CASSSQGYEQYF
TGTGCCAGCAGCTCCCAGGGATACGAGCAGTACTTC